This T cell receptor (beta chain) originates from a study of neurological immune-mediated disorders. PBMCs stored at -80 C, 2 million in total, were the source of the unsorted libraries. Study-wide findings and caveats: Subjects shared no identical expanded-clone CDR3 amino acid sequences, suggesting private TCR-beta repertoires in all groups. In HTLV-1-associated myelopathy, TCR clonal expansion was greatest, whereas multiple sclerosis had the least, falling below healthy controls.

This clonotype was seen at least ten times. Antigen specificity is unknown. CDR1 is SGHRS and CDR2 is YFSETQ in the germline V gene. The CDR3 contains 19 residues. V was clipped by 0 bases and J by 2 bases; unmatched bases: 11. The team produced cDNA through 5'RACE using 10-nucleotide random UMIs. TCRdb independently ran MiXCR on the 5' RACE reads; one entry per CDR3 protein. The profile shows under 80,000 distinct CDR3 sequences, 9.4% of them singletons. The specimen was PBMCs. The receptor comes from a man aged 45 to 65 in good health. V gene TRBV5-1 combines with J gene TRBJ2-1; 10 nucleotides align to TRBD2. CDR3 sequence: CASSLVLASGRGAYNEQFF. CDR3 DNA: TGCGCCAGCAGCTTGGTGCTGGCTAGCGGGAGAGGCGCCTACAATGAGCAGTTCTTC. Full variable domain (remainder filled in from reference TRBV5-1 and TRBJ2-1): KAGVTQTPRYLIKTRGQQVTLSCSPISGHRSVSWYQQTPGQGLQFLFEYFSETQRNKGNFPGRFSGRQFSNSRSEMNVSTLELGDSALYLCASSLVLASGRGAYNEQFFGPGTRLTVL.